These T cell receptor beta chains were read from a single sample in a study of T cells after yellow fever vaccination. MiXCR was run by TCRdb on the 5' RACE reads, yielding one entry per CDR3 protein. The sample shows 100,000 to 150,000 distinct CDR3 sequences, about 15% of them seen only once. Specimen: CD8+ T cells sorted from PBMCs, collected 5 days after the yellow fever booster vaccination. Receptors were obtained from a man between 18 and 35 years old who received the YFV17D yellow fever vaccine. CDR3s include the opening cysteine and the closing phenylalanine or tryptophan. A D gene is named only where the DNA matches it firmly. The size of a clone is reported for some rows only, either as once, few or many, or as a class for expanded clones.

TRBJ1-2 | TRBV4-1 | . | few | TGCGCCAGCAGCCATGGTCCGGGCCTCTCCTTCTATGGCTACACCTTC | CASSHGPGLSFYGYTF
TRBJ2-1 | TRBV4-2 | . | few | TGTGCCAGCAGCCAAGACCCGGGGCGAAACAATGAGCAGTTCTTC | CASSQDPGRNNEQFF
TRBJ2-7 | TRBV4-3 | TRBD2 | few | TGCGCCAGCAGCCAGCAAAACCCACCCTACTCCGGGACTAGCGGCTATACGTCTCTGGGGGAGCAGTACTTC | CASSQQNPPYSGTSGYTSLGEQYF
TRBJ2-5 | TRBV4-1 | . | . | TGCGCCAGCAGCCAAGTTTACGGGCAAGAGACCCAGTACTTC | CASSQVYGQETQYF
TRBJ2-3 | TRBV15 | . | . | TGTGCCACCAGCAGAGATGGTACTAGCCTCACCCGCACAGATACGCAGTATTTT | CATSRDGTSLTRTDTQYF
TRBJ2-4 | TRBV6-6 | . | few | TGTGCCAGCAGTTACGGGCAGGGCGCACTAGCCAAAAACATTCAGTACTTC | CASSYGQGALAKNIQYF
TRBJ2-1 | TRBV29-1 | . | . | TGCAGCGTTGAGTACCCGGCAGGTCGCAATGAGCAGTTCTTC | CSVEYPAGRNEQFF
TRBJ1-3 | TRBV4-2 | TRBD1 | few | TGTGCCAGCAGCACGGACAGGGGCTCTGGAAACACCATATATTTT | CASSTDRGSGNTIYF
TRBJ2-5 | TRBV5-1 | . | few | TGCGCCAGCAGCTCTATAGGACAACCGACGACCCAAGAGACCCAGTACTTC | CASSSIGQPTTQETQYF
TRBJ2-2 | TRBV19 | TRBD2 | few | TGTGCCATTGAGCGGGGGGCTGGGGAGCTGTTTTTT | CAIERGAGELFF
TRBJ2-3 | TRBV6-1 | . | few | TGTGCCAGCAGTGAGGAGTATGTCGGCACAGATACGCAGTATTTT | CASSEEYVGTDTQYF
TRBJ2-3 | TRBV6-5 | . | . | TGTGCCAGTTCCAACTATGAGGTGTCCGATACGCAGTATTTT | CASSNYEVSDTQYF
TRBJ2-1 | TRBV29-1 | TRBD2 | . | TGCAGCGTTGTCGGGGAGGGATCCTACAATGAGCAGTTCTTC | CSVVGEGSYNEQFF
TRBJ2-2 | TRBV6-5 | . | few | TGTGCCAGCAGTTACGTACATTCCCGCACCGGGGAGCTGTTTTTT | CASSYVHSRTGELFF
TRBJ2-7 | TRBV5-1 | TRBD2 | . | TGCGCCAGCAGACCCGTAGGTAGCGGGTTCTACGAGCAGTACTTC | CASRPVGSGFYEQYF
TRBJ2-5 | TRBV10-3 | . | few | TGTGCCATCAGGGGCCAGGGGGGGAGCGAGACCCAGTACTTC | CAIRGQGGSETQYF
TRBJ2-5 | TRBV27 | . | . | TGTGCCAGCAGTTTATCCCCGACAGAAGAGACCCAGTACTTC | CASSLSPTEETQYF
TRBJ2-3 | TRBV11-3 | TRBD1 | few | TGTGCCAGCAGCTTAACAGGGGGTGTCACAGATACGCAGTATTTT | CASSLTGGVTDTQYF
TRBJ1-6 | TRBV6-5 | . | few | TGTGCCAGCAGCCTAGAAGGACGTTCACCCCTCCACTTT | CASSLEGRSPLHF
TRBJ1-5 | TRBV6-6 | . | few | TGTGCCAGCAGTTACGGGAGGGCTCAGCCCCAGCATTTT | CASSYGRAQPQHF
TRBJ1-3 | TRBV7-9 | . | few | TGTGCCAGCAGCACTGGGACCTTCTCTGGAAACACCATATATTTT | CASSTGTFSGNTIYF
TRBJ2-3 | TRBV20-1 | . | many | TGCAGTGCTAGAGAGGCGGACGGGGGGCCTACCCTTATCACAGATACGCAGTATTTT | CSAREADGGPTLITDTQYF
TRBJ1-5 | TRBV7-8 | . | . | TGTGCCAGCAGCTCCTCCCGATGGGATGGCAATCAGCCCCAGCATTTT | CASSSSRWDGNQPQHF
TRBJ2-7 | TRBV30 | . | once | TGTGCCTGGGGGGGACGTGATCTTCCGTACGAGCAGTACTTC | CAWGGRDLPYEQYF
TRBJ2-5 | TRBV29-1 | . | . | TGCAGCGTTGAAAGGCGTGGGACACTTCAAGAGACCCAGTACTTC | CSVERRGTLQETQYF
TRBJ1-2 | TRBV2 | . | few | TGTGCCAGCATAAGGGCAGACTATGGCTACACCTTC | CASIRADYGYTF